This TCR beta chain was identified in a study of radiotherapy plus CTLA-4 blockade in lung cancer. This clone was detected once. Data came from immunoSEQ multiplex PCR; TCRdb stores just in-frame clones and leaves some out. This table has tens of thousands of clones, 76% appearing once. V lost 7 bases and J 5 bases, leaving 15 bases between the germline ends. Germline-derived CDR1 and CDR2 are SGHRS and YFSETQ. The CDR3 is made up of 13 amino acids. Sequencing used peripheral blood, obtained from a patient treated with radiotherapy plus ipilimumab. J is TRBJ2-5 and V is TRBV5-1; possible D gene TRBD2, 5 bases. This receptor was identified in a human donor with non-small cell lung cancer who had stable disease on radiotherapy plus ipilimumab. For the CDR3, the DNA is TGCGCCAGCGGTAGGGAGAGTCGGGAGACCCAGTACTTC. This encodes CASGRESRETQYF.